These T cell receptor beta chains were read from a single sample in a study of blood T cell repertoires in COVID-19. Libraries were prepared by immunoSEQ multiplex PCR; TCRdb keeps only in-frame clonotypes and omits some of them. The sample records about 150,000 clones, around 84% being singletons. The sample taken for sequencing was PBMCs or T cells enriched from blood (not recorded which). These receptors all stem from a woman aged 45-65 years who had recovered from COVID-19. Each CDR3 is given with its conserved first and last residue. Fields, in order: J gene, clone size, D gene, V gene, CDR3 protein, CDR3 DNA. A D gene is named only where the DNA matches it firmly. Clone size, where shown, is once, few, many, or a class for clones that have expanded.

j_call: TRBJ2-1; clone_size: -; d_call: -; v_call: TRBV6-5; cdr3_aa: CASRGGLGDYNEQFF; cdr3_nt: TGTGCCAGCAGGGGAGGCCTGGGGGATTACAATGAGCAGTTCTTC
j_call: TRBJ2-2; clone_size: -; d_call: -; v_call: TRBV25-1; cdr3_aa: CASSELKGYTGELFF; cdr3_nt: TGTGCCAGCAGTGAACTCAAGGGGTACACCGGGGAGCTGTTTTTT
j_call: TRBJ2-7; clone_size: -; d_call: -; v_call: TRBV5-1; cdr3_aa: CASSFRDSTAEQQYF; cdr3_nt: TGCGCCAGCAGCTTCCGGGACTCAACCGCGGAACAGCAGTACTTC
j_call: TRBJ2-2; clone_size: once; d_call: -; v_call: TRBV19; cdr3_aa: CASTPPGRMNTGELFF; cdr3_nt: TGTGCCAGTACCCCCCCAGGGCGAATGAACACCGGGGAGCTGTTTTTT
j_call: TRBJ2-3; clone_size: -; d_call: -; v_call: TRBV6-5; cdr3_aa: CASSNRWMETDTQYF; cdr3_nt: TGTGCCAGCAGTAACCGGTGGATGGAGACAGATACGCAGTATTTT
j_call: TRBJ2-7; clone_size: -; d_call: TRBD1; v_call: TRBV11-3; cdr3_aa: CASSKPRGLTYEQYF; cdr3_nt: TGTGCCAGCAGCAAACCCAGGGGGCTGACCTACGAGCAGTACTTC
j_call: TRBJ1-2; clone_size: -; d_call: -; v_call: TRBV7-8; cdr3_aa: CASRRGIVQDKRRGYTF; cdr3_nt: TGTGCCAGCAGAAGGGGGATTGTCCAGGACAAACGGAGGGGCTACACCTTC
j_call: TRBJ2-3; clone_size: -; d_call: -; v_call: TRBV5-5; cdr3_aa: CASSLWGGGTDTQYF; cdr3_nt: TGTGCCAGCAGCTTGTGGGGGGGCGGCACAGATACGCAGTATTTT
j_call: TRBJ1-1; clone_size: -; d_call: -; v_call: TRBV5-1; cdr3_aa: CASSYGRINTEAFF; cdr3_nt: TGCGCCAGCAGTTATGGGCGAATCAACACTGAAGCTTTCTTT
j_call: TRBJ2-1; clone_size: -; d_call: TRBD2; v_call: TRBV5-1; cdr3_aa: CASSLALAGGRSYNEQFF; cdr3_nt: TGCGCCAGCAGCTTGGCACTAGCGGGGGGGCGGTCCTACAATGAGCAGTTCTTC
j_call: TRBJ2-2; clone_size: -; d_call: TRBD1; v_call: TRBV2; cdr3_aa: CASSRQGKGTGELFF; cdr3_nt: TGTGCCAGCAGTAGACAGGGAAAGGGCACCGGGGAGCTGTTTTTT